Detailed here is one T cell receptor (beta chain). Its antigen remains unidentified. TCR alpha and beta CDR3 regions were amplified from RNA using iRepertoire nested multiplex PCR. TCRdb re-called the multiplex PCR reads through MiXCR, storing one row per CDR3 protein. This sample yields under 150,000 distinct CDR3 sequences, of which about 22% are seen a single time; around a quarter belongs to the top ten. CDR1 and CDR2 from the germline V gene are KGHDR and SFDVKD. The germline V and J ends were trimmed by 5 bases and 1 base, with 23 bases remaining between them. The CDR3 is made up of 19 amino acids. The record originates from a study of glioma-infiltrating T cells. Findings and caveats of the study: Tissue-blood divergence was below expectation in non-neoplastic patients, above in gliomas.

Input material: glioma tissue, nonneoplastic brain tissue, or PBMCs (not recorded which). The receptor was isolated from a human donor with low-grade glioma or glioblastoma, undergoing nonglioma brain surgery, or in good health (not recorded which). V is TRBV24-1 and J is TRBJ1-5, with D maybe TRBD1 (5 bases). DNA of the CDR3: TGTGCCACCAGTGGGGGGATAGGGCGAAACTCAAGAAGCAATCAGCCCCAGCATTTT. Its translation is CATSGGIGRNSRSNQPQHF.